The T cell receptor (beta chain) described here comes from a study of T cells after yellow fever vaccination. Study-level points and caveats: Across the CD4 and CD8 compartments, a small share of clonotypes was present in both. Most primary-vaccination clones reappeared after the booster (about 97% CD4, more than 70% CD8).

At least ten counts were recorded for this clonotype. Its cognate antigen is unknown. CDR1 is LGHNA, CDR2 YSLEER, per germline. This CDR3 is 17 amino acids long. Trimming shortened V by 4 bases and J by 6 bases, and 24 bases separated the two germline ends. As TCR cDNA was made by 5'RACE template switching, a universal primer site and UMIs were added. TCRdb processed the 5' RACE reads anew with MiXCR; each CDR3 protein has one entry. The sample lists about 29,000 distinct CDR3 sequences, less than 5.5% occurring once. The rearrangement uses TRBV4-3 and TRBJ1-2, with a tentative D call TRBD1 (5 bases). This receptor was obtained from a man younger than 40 who received the YFV17D yellow fever vaccine. This specimen was CD8+ T cells sorted from PBMCs, taken 10 days after the yellow fever booster vaccination. CDR3 loop: CASSRQEAGGSRDGYTF. The CDR3 coding sequence is TGCGCCAGCAGCCGCCAAGAGGCTGGGGGATCGCGGGATGGCTACACCTTC.